Listed here is a single T cell receptor (beta chain). Only in-frame clones appear in the TCRdb table, and some are missing; sequencing was by immunoSEQ multiplex PCR. The sample includes some 250,000 clones, more than 85% of them seen just once. Germline assignment: CDR1 MNHEY and CDR2 SMNVEV (reference sequence). CDR3 length equals 16 residues. The trim removed 5 bases at V and 3 bases at J, leaving 10 bases unmatched. This entry comes from a study of blood T cell repertoires in COVID-19. In terms of age and location, participants ranged from roughly 18 to 100 years and lived in roughly 22 US areas. Participants' reported clinical history set cohort assignment.

This chain uses TRBV27 with TRBJ2-1, with TRBD2 matching 7 bases. The sample consisted of PBMCs or T cells enriched from blood (not recorded which). The TCR comes from a man in his forties who had recovered from COVID-19. The CDR3 coding sequence is TGTGCCAGCAGTGGAGGCGAGCGGGGTTACTACAATGAGCAGTTCTTC. It specifies CASSGGERGYYNEQFF.